Listed here is a single T cell receptor (beta chain). Other nucleotide sequences from this sample produce the same CDR3. This CDR3 is built from 13 residues. CDR1 SGHRS and CDR2 YFSETQ come from the germline V gene. The V and J ends lost 0 bases and 10 bases respectively, with 8 bases between them. The source of the sample is a study of blood T cell repertoires in COVID-19. Profiled with immunoSEQ multiplex PCR; TCRdb holds only in-frame clones, not every one. The sample yields 330,000 or so clones, approximately 92% seen once. Clinical history as reported by participants underpinned cohort assignment. Recovered participants had two consecutive negative NP/OP PCR tests, healthcare professional clearance, or symptom resolution.

The chain couples TRBV5-1 to TRBJ1-6; tentative D call: TRBD1 (6 bases). This TCR was recovered from a woman aged 30 to 39 who had recovered from COVID-19. Sequenced input: PBMCs or T cells enriched from blood (not recorded which). The CDR3 DNA reads as TGCGCCAGCAGCTTGGCGGGGGGCTCACCCCTCCACTTT. Its protein is CASSLAGGSPLHF.